This entry describes one TCR beta chain. As yet, its antigen is unknown. These data are taken from a study of T cell responses to AZD1222 COVID-19 vaccine. Study findings and constraints: At 160-218 and 743-854, vaccine-associated CD4 TCRs were dominant, and they spanned spike. Every sample of the repertoires postdated the peak T cell response. Receipt of two AZD1222 doses was followed by a rise in Spike-specific TCR breadth and depth. Donors in the cohort were predominantly white British and more often female, and clonal diversity was possibly underestimated.

The V and J ends lost 3 bases and 7 bases respectively, with 13 bases between them. The length of the CDR3 is 14 residues. CDR1 and CDR2 from the germline V gene are MNHEY and SMNVEV (reference sequence). This table comes from immunoSEQ multiplex PCR, and its TCRdb copy is limited to in-frame clones, with some not included. The sample lists approximately 190,000 clones, around 86% seen once, with around 2.5% in the top ten. This chain joins TRBV27 and TRBJ1-5, with a possible D match to TRBD1 (6 bases). This receptor was identified in an adult in good health. The sequences come from peripheral blood, collected on day 0 of MenACWY control vaccination. This chain's CDR3 is CASSFSGGGQPQHF. The CDR3, as DNA: TGTGCCAGCAGTTTTTCCGGGGGCGGGCAGCCCCAGCATTTT.